The clone carrying this T cell receptor beta chain occurred a few times. As yet, its antigen is unknown. This sample was taken from a study of T-cell reconstitution after alpha-beta-depleted transplantation in children. Notes on the study in general: In some patients, recipient T cells and intrathymic progenitors surviving conditioning explained high day-60 diversity. Diversity and T-cell counts at one year after transplant derived mostly from new T cells. As was reported, about two months after transplant, alpha-beta T cells came from several hundred expanded graft clones.

Molecular barcoding with unique molecular identifiers was used for the TCRbeta library. TCRdb re-derived calls from the PCR reads in MiXCR, one entry per CDR3 protein. The sample comprises 300,000 to 400,000 distinct CDR3 sequences, around 20% of which are singletons, and roughly 9.8% rests with the top ten. The CDR3 has 15 amino acids. V shed 2 bases, J shed 6 bases, and the junction held 9 bases outside the gene matches. In germline, CDR1 is MNHEY, CDR2 SVGAGI. Sequences were derived from PBMCs, mostly from graft donor cells, sampled 180 days after TCRalphabeta/CD19-depleted stem cell transplant. The V gene is TRBV6-5, the J gene TRBJ2-7; TRBD2 aligns across 8 bases. This clonotype originated in a male patient younger than 18 who had a stem cell transplant for acute lymphoblastic leukemia, so the T cells may come from the graft donor. The CDR3 coding sequence is TGTGCCAGCAGTTACCTCCCCGCGCGGGGGGCCGAGCAGTACTTC. Amino acid sequence: CASSYLPARGAEQYF.